This T cell receptor beta chain was observed in a study of early T cells in non-severe SARS-CoV-2 infection (dated by TCRdb to the early 2020s). A note on the overall study: Because TCR sequencing relied on bulk RNA taken from unsorted whole blood, pairing of alpha and beta chains was not possible.

A case-control design nested within a healthcare worker cohort in London, UK, was used, with weekly nasopharyngeal swab PCR tests and blood sampling performed. Healthcare workers were enrolled in the week of the UK lockdown, from 23 to 31 March 2020, and were followed every week for up to about 15 weeks. This clonotype was seen repeatedly, ten times or more. Its antigen has not been determined. Base qualities are missing; no much larger clone stands one base away. Receptor amplification or capture employed 5' RACE. Data came from a NextSeq 500. In the TCR library protocol, unique molecular identifiers were attached to individual cDNA molecules to correct for PCR bias and sequencing error. Sequencing covered both TCR alpha and beta chains, and within each sample the abundances of alpha and beta sequences were tightly co-correlated. The paper's processing steps were these. Decombinator V4 was used to perform V gene, J gene and CDR3 annotation of TCR sequences. Expanded TCRs were defined as changing significantly between any two time points under a Poisson model with p below 0.0001. TCR abundances were normalised to the total number of TCRs sequenced in each sample and reported as counts per million. VDJdb, accessed on 1 November 2021, was searched for TCRs annotated for CMV, EBV and SARS-CoV-2, and TCRs annotated for more than one antigen were excluded. TCRdb passed the public sequencing reads through fastp at Q25 and MiXCR, retaining productive beta sequences. Rows matching on CDR3 protein sequence are summarized as one entry with the most common DNA and genes. These V and J calls rely on TCRdb rather than the paper's analysis. Recorded for this sample are about 26,000 distinct CDR3 sequences; roughly 4.2% of them occurred a single time. The top ten clonotypes cover 4.5% to 7% of the sample.

The research as a whole found: VDJdb matching was skewed toward anti-spike CD8 responses and likely underestimated virus-specific expansions, missing private and CD4 specificities.

This TCR was recovered from an adult who was a healthcare worker with PCR-confirmed SARS-CoV-2 infection or an uninfected control (not recorded which). The specimen sequenced was whole blood.

The DNA is TGCAGCGTTTGGGGTCCCGATGAGCAGTTCTTC. Its translation reads: CSVWGPDEQFF. The sequence is built from TRBV29-1 and TRBJ2-1; the D gene cannot be named for sure. The V and J ends are trimmed by 5 bases and 8 bases, leaving 10 bases between them. From its cysteine to its phenylalanine, the CDR3 spans 11 amino acids. Only the CDR3 DNA stays, 33 bases, in frame from base 1. CDR1 and CDR2 are drawn from the germline V gene: SQVTM, ANQGSEA.